Following are 10 T cell receptor beta chains from one sample sequenced in a study of shared clonotypes between healthy human individuals. Method: immunoSEQ multiplex PCR; TCRdb's copy keeps in-frame clones and lacks some. The table has hundreds of thousands of clones, 70% to 80% seen once. The sample taken for sequencing was PBMCs. The receptor set was obtained from a middle-aged woman in good health. Some clones in this sample may be carry-over from other donors' samples.

The chain is built from TRBV7-8 and TRBJ1-1; 7 nucleotides line up with TRBD1. Germline trimming cut 5 bases from V and 0 bases from J; bases unmatched to any gene: 6. Germline V gene sequence: CDR1 SGHVS, CDR2 FQNEAQ. There are 15 residues in the CDR3. This chain's CDR3 is CASSARQGLNTEAFF. The DNA of the CDR3 is TGTGCCAGCAGCGCCCGACAGGGACTGAACACTGAAGCTTTCTTT.

This clone appeared many times. CDR3 nucleotide sequence: TGTGCCAGCAGTGGGGCCCAGGGATTTACTCAGCCCCAGCATTTT. The encoded protein is CASSGAQGFTQPQHF. The V and J genes are TRBV25-1 and TRBJ1-5, with D maybe TRBD1 (5 bases). This CDR3 comprises 15 residues. CDR1 and CDR2 (germline): MGHDK, SYGVNS. V lost 4 bases and J lost 6, with 16 bases in between.

The V call is TRBV27, the J call TRBJ2-7, with D hard to call. The V gene lost 7 bases and the J gene lost 6 bases, with 16 bases spanning the gap. The CDR3 has 13 amino acids. Germline CDR1 and CDR2: MNHEY and SMNVEV (reference sequence). The CDR3 DNA sequence: TGTGCCAGCACTGATTCGGGCAGGAGCGAGCAGTACTTC. It specifies CASTDSGRSEQYF.

The V call is TRBV6-6, the J call TRBJ2-5; D gene unclear. CDR3 length: 14 amino acids. The germline V gene encodes CDR1 MNHNY and CDR2 SVGAGI (reference sequence). V was trimmed by 3 bases and J by 0 bases, leaving 8 bases between them. CDR3 DNA sequence: TGTGCCAGCAGTTATGTGCGGAACCAAGAGACCCAGTACTTC. It translates to CASSYVRNQETQYF.

The rearrangement joins TRBV27 to TRBJ2-1; D is tentatively TRBD1 or TRBD2 (5 bases each). CDR1 MNHEY and CDR2 SMNVEV come from the germline V gene (reference sequence). Trimming took 1 base from V and 6 from J, leaving 22 bases between them. CDR3 length equals 18 residues. The CDR3 is CASSLLALGAYAGNEQFF. The CDR3 region has the DNA TGTGCCAGCAGTTTATTGGCCCTCGGGGCCTACGCGGGCAATGAGCAGTTCTTC.

The chain links TRBV5-1 to TRBJ2-3, with TRBD2 matching 12 bases. The V gene's germline CDR1 is SGHRS and CDR2 YFSETQ. Germline trimming cut 3 bases from V and 0 bases from J; bases unmatched to any gene: 8. There are 18 residues in the CDR3. The CDR3 is CASSSSGRAPSSTDTQYF. The DNA of the CDR3 is TGCGCCAGCAGCTCTAGCGGGAGGGCCCCCAGTAGCACAGATACGCAGTATTTT.

J is TRBJ2-2 and V is TRBV5-3; tentative D call: TRBD2 (6 bases). TRBV5-3 is given ORF status, its function remaining uncertain. The V gene lost 0 bases and the J gene lost 3 bases, with 12 bases spanning the gap. This CDR3 is built from 16 residues. The DNA of the CDR3 is TGTGCCAGAAGCTTGGAGGTGGCGGGGTACACCGGGGAGCTGTTTTTT. This sequence encodes CARSLEVAGYTGELFF.

This rearrangement joins TRBV2 to TRBJ2-5; D remains ambiguous. Germline-derived CDR1 and CDR2 are SNHLY and FYNNEI. This CDR3 region has 14 residues. Trimming cost V 0 bases and J 2 bases, with 7 bases left between them. CDR3 region: CASSEAIPQETQYF. The CDR3 DNA follows: TGTGCCAGCAGTGAAGCCATTCCTCAAGAGACCCAGTACTTC.

The chain combines TRBV18 with TRBJ1-1; tentatively, D is TRBD1 (6 bases). V was pared by 5 bases and J by 1 base, with 14 bases between. CDR3 length equals 15 residues. CDR1 KGHSH and CDR2 LQKENI come from the germline V gene. CDR3: CASSETWTENTEAFF. As DNA, the CDR3 is TGTGCCAGCTCAGAAACATGGACAGAGAACACTGAAGCTTTCTTT.

The chain is built from TRBV4-2 and TRBJ2-5; the D gene is possibly TRBD2 (5 bases). Near its end, the DNA agrees better with TRBJ2-7, so the J call may be wrong. Germline loops: CDR1 LGHNA, CDR2 YNFKEQ. The CDR3 totals 12 residues. This chain's CDR3 is CASSQVAGEQYF. The CDR3 DNA is TGTGCCAGCAGCCAAGTTGCGGGCGAGCAGTACTTC.